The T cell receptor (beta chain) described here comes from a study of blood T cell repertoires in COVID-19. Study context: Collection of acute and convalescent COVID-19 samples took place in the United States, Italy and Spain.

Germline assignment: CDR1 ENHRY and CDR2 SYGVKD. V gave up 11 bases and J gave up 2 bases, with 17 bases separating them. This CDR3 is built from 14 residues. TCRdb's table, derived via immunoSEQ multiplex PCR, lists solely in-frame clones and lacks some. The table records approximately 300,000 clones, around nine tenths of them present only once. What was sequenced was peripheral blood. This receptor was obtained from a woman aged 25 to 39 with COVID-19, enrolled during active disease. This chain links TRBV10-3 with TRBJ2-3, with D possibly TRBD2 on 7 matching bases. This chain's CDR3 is CAVRGAGNTDTQYF. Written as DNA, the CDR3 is TGTGCCGTTCGGGGGGCGGGCAACACAGATACGCAGTATTTT.